This TCR beta chain is from a study of cytomegalovirus exposure and HLA in healthy donors. Study context: Early released data comprised about 85 million unique TCRs from HLA-typed donors. Notes on the study in general: TCR beta chains numbering roughly 150 were designated cytomegalovirus-associated. TCR beta chain V- and J-gene trimming was linked, in a later analysis, to a missense variant in DCLRE1C.

From germline, CDR1 is MGHRA and CDR2 YSYEKL. The CDR3 is 17 residues long. The V and J ends lost 4 bases and 2 bases, in that order; junction bases with no gene match: 11. Primers: 60 Vbeta forward and 13 Jbeta reverse. Clones were read by immunoSEQ multiplex PCR, and TCRdb kept only the in-frame ones, dropping some. The data show roughly 130,000 clones, roughly 88% seen once. Worth noting for this clone: Its antigen is unidentified.

This receptor was obtained from a boy aged 10-17 years in good health and CMV-seronegative. The chain recombines TRBV4-1 with TRBJ2-5; 9 nucleotides match TRBD1. The sample was PBMCs. The CDR3 spells CASSRGSGTGLQETQYF. As DNA, the CDR3 is TGCGCCAGCAGCCGAGGGTCGGGGACAGGGTTACAAGAGACCCAGTACTTC.